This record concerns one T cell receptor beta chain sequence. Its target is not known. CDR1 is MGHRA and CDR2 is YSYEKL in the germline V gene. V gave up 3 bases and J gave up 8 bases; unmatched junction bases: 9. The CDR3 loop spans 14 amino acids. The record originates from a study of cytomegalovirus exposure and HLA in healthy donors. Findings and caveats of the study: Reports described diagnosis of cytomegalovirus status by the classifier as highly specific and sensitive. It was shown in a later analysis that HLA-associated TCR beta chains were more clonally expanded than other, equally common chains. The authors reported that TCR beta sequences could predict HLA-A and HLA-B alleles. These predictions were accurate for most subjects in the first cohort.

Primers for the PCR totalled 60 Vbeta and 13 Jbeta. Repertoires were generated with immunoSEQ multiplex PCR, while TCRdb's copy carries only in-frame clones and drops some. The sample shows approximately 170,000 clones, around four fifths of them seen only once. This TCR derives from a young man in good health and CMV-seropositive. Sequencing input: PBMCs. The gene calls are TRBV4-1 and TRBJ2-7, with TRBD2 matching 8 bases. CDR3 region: CASSHGGREGKQYF. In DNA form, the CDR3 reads TGCGCCAGCAGCCATGGCGGTCGGGAGGGAAAGCAGTACTTC.